These 19 T cell receptor beta chains were sequenced from one sample in a study of blood T cells in healthy people across ages. The authors ran a second PCR of 7 to 11 cycles using a sample-barcoded 5' primer and a J-beta primer mix. Each CDR3 protein is one row after TCRdb ran MiXCR on the 5' RACE reads. The sample records under 1,000,000 distinct CDR3 sequences, 30% to 45% being singletons. Sequenced input: blood. These TCRs come from a man aged 18-30 years in good health.

This clonotype showed up just a few times. This rearrangement joins TRBV6-5 to TRBJ2-2; 12 nucleotides match TRBD2. CDR1 and CDR2 (germline): MNHEY, SVGAGI. The V and J ends lost 10 bases and 3 bases, in that order; junction bases with no gene match: 6. The CDR3 is 15 residues long. CDR3 loop: CATATSGGYTGELFF. Here the CDR3 DNA reads TGTGCCACCGCGACTAGCGGGGGTTACACCGGGGAGCTGTTTTTT.

This clonotype came up a few times. This chain uses TRBV10-3 with TRBJ1-5; tentatively, D is TRBD1 (5 bases). Trimming took off 2 bases at V and 0 bases at J, with 14 bases between the two ends. Germline V CDR1 and CDR2: ENHRY, SYGVKD. The CDR3 has 17 amino acids. The CDR3 here is CAISERGRGDSNQPQHF. In DNA, the CDR3 is TGTGCCATCAGTGAGCGTGGGAGGGGCGATAGCAATCAGCCCCAGCATTTT.

The chain couples TRBV20-1 to TRBJ1-1; D remains unclear. Germline V gives CDR1 DFQATT, CDR2 SNEGSKA (reference sequence). CDR3 length equals 13 residues. Trimming pared 2 bases from V and 4 bases from J, leaving 11 bases between. The DNA of the CDR3 is TGCAGTGCTAGAAGGGATGTTAGCACTGAAGCTTTCTTT. Translation: CSARRDVSTEAFF.

This clonotype was detected only a few times. The V and J genes are TRBV3-1 and TRBJ2-5, with TRBD2 matching 7 bases. V gave up 0 bases and J gave up 4 bases; unmatched junction bases: 5. Germline V gene lookup returns CDR1 LGHDT and CDR2 YNNKEL (reference sequence). The CDR3 contains 15 residues. CDR3 sequence reads: CASSQDFERGETQYF. CDR3 DNA sequence: TGTGCCAGCAGCCAAGATTTTGAGCGGGGAGAGACCCAGTACTTC.

This clonotype was recorded a few times. The rearrangement links TRBV12-3 or TRBV12-4 to TRBJ2-5; D unresolved. Trimming removed 7 bases from V and 1 base from J, with 13 bases in between. This CDR3 is 14 amino acids long. The CDR3: CASKGRLFQETQYF. CDR3 nucleotide sequence: TGTGCCAGCAAAGGGCGGTTGTTCCAAGAGACCCAGTACTTC.

This clonotype turned up a few times. The chain recombines TRBV5-6 with TRBJ1-2; D is ambiguous. Trimming pared 4 bases from V and 8 bases from J, leaving 9 bases between. The CDR3 is 11 residues long. Germline V gene sequence: CDR1 SGHDT, CDR2 YYEEEE. This CDR3 reads CASSNPGGYTF. The CDR3 region has the DNA TGTGCCAGCAGCAATCCCGGGGGCTACACCTTC.

This clonotype was picked up one time. The chain is built from TRBV7-2 and TRBJ1-4, with TRBD1 matching 7 bases. CDR3 size: 15 residues. Looked up from germline, CDR1 is SGHTA and CDR2 is FQGNSA. V shed 4 bases, J shed 4 bases, and the junction held 6 bases outside the gene matches. The CDR3 reads CASSSNRGHNEKLFF. The CDR3 region has the DNA TGTGCCAGCAGCTCGAACAGGGGACATAATGAAAAACTGTTTTTT.

CDR3 nucleotide sequence: TGCAGCGTTGAAGAAGGGGGTGATGAGCAGTTCTTC. It translates to CSVEEGGDEQFF. The rearrangement uses TRBV29-1 and TRBJ2-1; D may be TRBD1 (6 bases). CDR1 and CDR2 (germline): SQVTM, ANQGSEA. V was clipped by 0 bases and J by 8 bases, with 8 bases between them. The length of the CDR3 is 12 residues.

This clonotype has only one observation. At one of its ends the junction is not consistent with the germline gene, which may arise from a read error. In nucleotides, the CDR3 is TGCAGCGTTGAGGCAGGGGGTACTGGAGCTCTCTTT. Residues: CSVEAGGTGALF. J is TRBJ1-1 and V is TRBV29-1, with TRBD1 matching over 7 bases. CDR1 is SQVTM, CDR2 ANQGSEA, per germline. There are 12 residues in the CDR3.

This clonotype was counted only a few times. This rearrangement joins TRBV29-1 to TRBJ2-3, with TRBD2 matching over 7 bases. V was clipped by 7 bases and J by 1 base; unmatched bases: 20. Per the germline V gene, CDR1 is SQVTM and CDR2 is ANQGSEA. This CDR3 spans 18 amino acids. In DNA form, the CDR3 reads TGCAGCGCCGCGCGGGGGATACTTGAGGCCCGTGGCACAGATACGCAGTATTTT. The encoded protein is CSAARGILEARGTDTQYF.

This clonotype showed up just a few times. J is TRBJ2-5 and V is TRBV12-3 or TRBV12-4, with D unresolved. Trimming stripped 5 bases from V and 4 bases from J, with 14 bases between. CDR3 size: 14 residues. CDR3 loop: CASSGGRTPETQYF. The CDR3 coding sequence is TGTGCCAGCAGTGGCGGCCGGACCCCAGAGACCCAGTACTTC.

The chain is built from TRBV29-1 and TRBJ2-4, with 7 bases aligning to TRBD1. The trim removed 0 bases at V and 11 bases at J, leaving 7 bases unmatched. The CDR3 spans 13 residues. Germline CDR1 reads SQVTM; CDR2 reads ANQGSEA. CDR3 coding DNA: TGCAGCGTTGAAGAGCGCCCAGGGGGTTTTCAGTACTTC. This translates into CSVEERPGGFQYF.

The chain employs TRBV6-2 or TRBV6-3 and TRBJ2-4, with D unresolved. Looked up from germline, CDR1 is MNHEY and CDR2 is SVGEGT. The length of the CDR3 is 15 residues. V lost 8 bases to trimming and J lost 2 bases, with 16 bases between them. The CDR3 DNA sequence: TGTGCCAGCGGTACCGCGACTGAAACCAAAAACATTCAGTACTTC. Its protein is CASGTATETKNIQYF.

The genes are TRBV20-1 and TRBJ1-6; no clear D gene. The CDR3 is 15 residues long. Trimming shortened V by 2 bases and J by 11 bases, and 19 bases separated the two germline ends. Germline assignment: CDR1 DFQATT and CDR2 SNEGSKA (reference sequence). CDR3 in DNA: TGCAGTGCTAGACCGGACGGCCCAATAGTACCACCCCTCCACTTT. Translated: CSARPDGPIVPPLHF.

The genes are TRBV13 and TRBJ1-6; 8 positions agree with TRBD1. Germline-derived CDR1 and CDR2 are PRHDT and FYEKMQ (reference sequence). CDR3 length: 14 residues. V gave up 8 bases and J gave up 9 bases; unmatched junction bases: 9. The CDR3: CASGPGQGASPLHF. In DNA, the CDR3 is TGTGCCAGCGGCCCCGGACAGGGCGCTTCACCCCTCCACTTT.

About this clonotype: Being one base from a much bigger clone, this may be a read error. This chain connects TRBV12-3 or TRBV12-4 to TRBJ2-3, with a possible D match to TRBD2 (7 bases). The CDR3 spans 15 residues. Trimming shortened V by 3 bases and J by 5 bases, and 15 bases separated the two germline ends. CDR3 protein: CASSFRGGAEDTQYF. The CDR3 coding sequence is TGTGCCAGCAGTTTCCGAGGGGGGGCAGAAGATACGCAGTATTTT.

A remark on this clonotype: A much larger clone lies one base from this, so it may be a read error. The chain has TRBV4-2 and TRBJ2-3; possibly TRBD2 for D (6 bases). The CDR3 runs 14 residues. V was clipped by 10 bases and J by 2 bases, with 16 bases between them. Per the germline V gene, CDR1 is LGHNA and CDR2 is YNFKEQ. The CDR3 loop is CANTRGFNTDTQYF. Written as DNA, the CDR3 is TGTGCCAACACCCGGGGGTTCAACACAGATACGCAGTATTTT.

This clonotype was counted at least ten times. This chain's CDR3 is CASSLGTGVSEQFF. In DNA form, the CDR3 reads TGTGCCAGCAGCTTAGGTACCGGGGTTAGTGAGCAGTTCTTC. V and J are TRBV7-2 and TRBJ2-1, with a tentative D call TRBD2 (5 bases). Per the germline V gene, CDR1 is SGHTA and CDR2 is FQGNSA. The V end lost 1 base, the J end lost 9 bases, and 13 bases lay between the germline ends. This CDR3 has 14 amino acids.

This clonotype has a handful of counts. The genes are TRBV7-6 and TRBJ2-1; D remains ambiguous. Per germline, CDR1 SGHVS and CDR2 FNYEAQ. The CDR3 is 13 amino acids. Between the trimmed V and J ends, which lost 8 bases and 2 bases, there was a span of 10 bases. Here the CDR3 DNA reads TGTGCCAGCCTCTCAGCCGCCTACAATGAGCAGTTCTTC. Its protein product is CASLSAAYNEQFF.